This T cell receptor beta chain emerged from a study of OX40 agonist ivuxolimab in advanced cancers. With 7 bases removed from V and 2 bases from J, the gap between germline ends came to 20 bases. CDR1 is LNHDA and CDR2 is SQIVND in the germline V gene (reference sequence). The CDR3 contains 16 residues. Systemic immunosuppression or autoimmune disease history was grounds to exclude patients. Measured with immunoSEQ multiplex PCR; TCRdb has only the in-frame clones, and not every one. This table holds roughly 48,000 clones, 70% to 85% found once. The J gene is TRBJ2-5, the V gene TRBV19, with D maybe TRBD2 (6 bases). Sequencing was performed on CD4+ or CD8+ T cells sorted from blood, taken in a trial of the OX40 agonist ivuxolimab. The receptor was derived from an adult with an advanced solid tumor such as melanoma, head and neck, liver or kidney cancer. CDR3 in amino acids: CASTPGGIGVQETQYF. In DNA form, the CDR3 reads TGTGCCAGTACCCCCGGAGGGATAGGGGTTCAAGAGACCCAGTACTTC.